This T cell receptor (beta chain) was captured in a study of radiation and T cells in renal cell carcinoma. Study background: Nephrectomy followed 15 Gy stereotactic body radiation by 4 weeks.

Method: immunoSEQ multiplex PCR; TCRdb's copy keeps in-frame clones and lacks some. The table has about 59,000 clones, approximately 80% seen once. Comment on this clone: The antigen remains unidentified.

Time point defined: baseline pretreatment blood. Stated treatment: 15 Gy SBRT to primary tumor, nephrectomy 4 weeks later. Serial blood draws occurred at baseline and 2 and 4 weeks post-SBRT. Study results and limitations: Top tumor clonotypes rose in blood 2 weeks post-radiation, then contracted. Baseline intratumoral clonotype presence is unknown without pretreatment biopsies.

Trimming removed 3 bases from V and 3 bases from J, with 14 bases in between. The CDR3 extends over 16 amino acids. Germline CDR1 reads KGHSH; CDR2 reads LQKENI. Sequencing used blood, obtained from a patient whose treatment included radiotherapy and nephrectomy. The TCR was taken from a man in his sixties with renal cell carcinoma. The chain recombines TRBV18 with TRBJ2-2, with D tentatively TRBD2 (6 bases). The CDR3 spells CASSPRRGVDTGELFF. CDR3 in DNA: TGTGCCAGCTCACCGAGGCGGGGCGTCGACACCGGGGAGCTGTTTTTT.